The present T cell receptor beta chain was sequenced within a study of brain T cells in children with intractable seizures (dated by TCRdb to the early 2020s). Context from the whole study: Resected brain tissue from 45 to 60 pediatric epilepsy surgery cases was first screened for immune gene transcripts using a NanoString immunology panel. Of the roughly twelve selected surgery cases, pre-surgery blood was also sequenced for eight, so four had brain tissue only. What the research found in general, with its limitations: The patients' HCMV serostatus was not known, and viral specificity was inferred solely from CDR3 sequence similarity. Because sequencing depth differed between pre- and post-surgery blood, the absence of clones from the pre-surgery sample may reflect undersampling.

TCR beta chain sequences were generated from genomic DNA using the immunoSEQ assay. The authors' analysis ran thus. CDR3 sequences that did not begin with the conserved framework cysteine at position 104 were removed by hand. To get clonality, the normalized Shannon's Diversity Index was subtracted from one, giving values from 0 (maximal diversity) to 1 (oligoclonal). To check whether a given CDR3 had different frequencies in two samples, for example brain versus blood, chi-squared comparison-of-proportions tests were used. Public clonotypes were found by searching immuneACCESS, and the VDJdb browser was used to assess similarity to known antiviral clonotypes. TCRdb provides this immuneACCESS table in a form limited to in-frame rearrangements. Some clones are lacking; in checked studies, under half of them reflect an unresolved V gene, and why the rest are absent is not known. V and J calls and clone size follow that table, whereas D and trimming were derived from the DNA. The sample includes 70,000 to 85,000 clones, with about 90% observed a single time. The ten largest clones take up roughly 25% of the sample.

Sample time point, as interpreted from the label and publication: resected brain tissue, or blood drawn just prior to surgery. The surgery cases showing the highest brain T cell transcript signatures were chosen for TCR beta chain sequencing of brain tissue and, when available, of blood. Before surgery, patients had received at least one anti-epileptic drug. The TCR-sequenced patients were children whose drug-resistant epilepsy was caused by tuberous sclerosis complex, focal cortical dysplasia, Rasmussen encephalitis or hemimegalencephaly. Blood samples were collected immediately before the epilepsy surgery. The Monarch genomic DNA purification kit was used to extract bulk genomic DNA from unsorted brain tissue and whole blood. The CDR3 has 14 amino acids, counting the end cysteine and phenylalanine. Solely the CDR3 DNA is kept, with 42 bases framed from the first base. The germline V gene provides CDR1 MNHEY and CDR2 SVGAGI. V loses 6 bases of germline sequence and J loses 6 bases, and the interval between the two ends is 16 bases.

A remark on this clone: Its target antigen remains unknown. Nothing much larger sits one base from this clone, and base qualities are not available.

The V gene is TRBV6-5 and the J gene is TRBJ2-3, with TRBD2 as a weak D call on 5 bases. Sequencing was performed on peripheral blood, taken at surgery. This clonotype originated in a girl aged 2 to 9 with Rasmussen encephalitis and intractable seizures. The nucleotides are TGTGCCAGCAGGATGGGTACTAGGCCGGATACGCAGTATTTT. This gives the protein CASRMGTRPDTQYF.